Listed here is a single TCR beta chain. Its antigen is undetermined. These data come from a study of cytomegalovirus exposure and HLA in healthy donors. Study-wide results and caveats: Evidence from a later analysis indicated that most CMV-associated TCR beta chains looked HLA-restricted. TCR beta sequences reportedly predicted most subjects' HLA-A and HLA-B alleles accurately. Reports indicated that the classifier achieved high specificity and sensitivity in diagnosing cytomegalovirus status.

Looked up from germline, CDR1 is LNHNV and CDR2 is YYDKDF (reference sequence). This CDR3 has 15 residues. Unmatched junction bases numbered 5, after V lost 2 bases and J lost 6 bases. This PCR relied on a set of 60 Vbeta primers and 13 Jbeta primers. TCRdb's copy holds only in-frame clones and misses some; the assay was immunoSEQ multiplex PCR. Here the sample spans roughly 120,000 clones, around 80% being singletons. Sequenced input: PBMCs. The chain links TRBV15 to TRBJ1-3; 9 bases align to TRBD1. This sequence originates from a man under 40 in good health and CMV-seropositive. For the CDR3, the DNA is TGTGCCACCAGCAGACGGGACAGGGAGGCAAACACCATATATTTT. It codes for CATSRRDREANTIYF.